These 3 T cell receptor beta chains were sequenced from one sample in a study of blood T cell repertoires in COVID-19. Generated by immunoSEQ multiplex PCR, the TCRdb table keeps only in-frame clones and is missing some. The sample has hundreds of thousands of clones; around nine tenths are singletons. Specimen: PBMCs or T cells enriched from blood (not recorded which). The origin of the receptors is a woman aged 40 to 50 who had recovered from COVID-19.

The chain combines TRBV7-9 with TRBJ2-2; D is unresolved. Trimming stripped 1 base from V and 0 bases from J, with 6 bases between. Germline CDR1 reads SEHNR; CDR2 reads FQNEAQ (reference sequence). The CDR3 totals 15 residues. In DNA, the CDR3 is TGTGCCAGCAGCTTAGGTCTCGCGAACACCGGGGAGCTGTTTTTT. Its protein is CASSLGLANTGELFF.

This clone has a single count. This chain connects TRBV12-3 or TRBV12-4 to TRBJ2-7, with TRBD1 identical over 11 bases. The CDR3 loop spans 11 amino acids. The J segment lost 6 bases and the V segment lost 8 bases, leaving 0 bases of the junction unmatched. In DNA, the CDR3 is TGTGCCAGCGGGACAGGGGGCGAGCAGTACTTC. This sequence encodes CASGTGGEQYF.

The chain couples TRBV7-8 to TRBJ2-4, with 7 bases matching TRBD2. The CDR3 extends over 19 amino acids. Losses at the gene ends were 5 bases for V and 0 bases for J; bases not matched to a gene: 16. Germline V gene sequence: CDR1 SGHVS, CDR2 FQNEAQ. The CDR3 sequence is CASSLGTTVGGVAKNIQYF. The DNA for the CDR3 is TGTGCCAGCAGCCTTGGGACCACAGTTGGGGGGGTAGCCAAAAACATTCAGTACTTC.